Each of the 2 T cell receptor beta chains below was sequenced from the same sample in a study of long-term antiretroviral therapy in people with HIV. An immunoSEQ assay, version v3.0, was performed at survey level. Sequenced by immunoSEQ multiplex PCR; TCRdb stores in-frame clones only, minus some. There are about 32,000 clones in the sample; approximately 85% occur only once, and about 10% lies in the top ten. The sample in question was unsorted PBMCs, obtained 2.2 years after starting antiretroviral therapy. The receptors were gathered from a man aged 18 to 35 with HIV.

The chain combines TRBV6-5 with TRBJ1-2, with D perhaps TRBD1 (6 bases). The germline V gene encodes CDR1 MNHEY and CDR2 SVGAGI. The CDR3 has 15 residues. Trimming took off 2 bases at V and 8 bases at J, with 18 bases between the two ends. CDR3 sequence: CASSYATGPTEGYTF. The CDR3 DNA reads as TGTGCCAGCAGTTACGCGACAGGTCCCACTGAAGGCTACACCTTC.

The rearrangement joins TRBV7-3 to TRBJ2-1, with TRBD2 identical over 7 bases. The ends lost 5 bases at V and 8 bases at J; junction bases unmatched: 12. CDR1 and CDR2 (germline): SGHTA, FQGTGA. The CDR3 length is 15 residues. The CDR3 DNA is TGTGCCAGCAGCCCCCGACTAGCTAACTCGGATGAGCAGTTCTTC. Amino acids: CASSPRLANSDEQFF.